This T cell receptor beta chain came from a study of blood T cell repertoires in COVID-19. This CDR3 is built from 14 residues. Trimming stripped 8 bases from V and 1 base from J, with 13 bases between. Germline CDR1 is MNHEY and CDR2 is SMNVEV (reference sequence). Data came from immunoSEQ multiplex PCR; TCRdb stores just in-frame clones and leaves some out. The data hold about 75,000 clones, with around 89% observed a single time. The chain uses TRBV27 and TRBJ2-3; possibly TRBD2 for D (5 bases). The sequencing input was peripheral blood. This TCR was sampled from a human donor in a cohort sampled during active COVID-19. The DNA of the CDR3 is TGTGCCAGCCGCCTCGACGGGGGCACAGATACGCAGTATTTT. It yields the protein CASRLDGGTDTQYF.